These 32 T cell receptor beta chains share one sample of origin, sequenced in a study of blood T cell repertoires in COVID-19 (dated by TCRdb to between 2020 and 2021). The library was obtained by the immunoSEQ multiplex PCR assay. TCRdb holds this immuneACCESS table with in-frame rearrangements only. Some clones are missing; in checked studies, unresolved V genes explain under half, and the rest has no known cause. The sample table shows some 36,000 clones, and approximately 91% are seen once. Together, the top ten hold roughly two fifths of the sample. Material: peripheral blood. The receptors were gathered from a man aged 60 to 69 with active or convalescent COVID-19.

The rearrangement joins TRBV4-3 to TRBJ1-6; D possibly corresponds to TRBD1 (6 bases). The V end lost 0 bases, the J end lost 13 bases, and 19 bases lay between the germline ends. CDR3 length: 16 amino acids. CDR1 and CDR2 (germline): LGHNA, YSLEER. The CDR3 nucleotides read TGCGCCAGCAGCCAAGAAAGTGGGACACCTCCTTTGCCCCTCCACTTT. The encoded protein is CASSQESGTPPLPLHF.

V gene TRBV29-1 combines with J gene TRBJ1-1; TRBD1 agrees at 8 bases. The CDR3 extends over 14 amino acids. Germline V gene data show CDR1 as SQVTM and CDR2 as ANQGSEA. The CDR3: CSVRGPLWNTEAFF. CDR3 nucleotides: TGCAGTGTCAGGGGGCCCCTATGGAACACTGAAGCTTTCTTT.

The V and J genes are TRBV27 and TRBJ2-1; tentative D call: TRBD2 (6 bases). Germline-derived CDR1 and CDR2 are MNHEY and SMNVEV (reference sequence). Between the trimmed V and J ends, which lost 4 bases and 1 base, there was a span of 14 bases. The CDR3 has 16 residues. The CDR3 spells CASSSPGRGSYNEQFF. Written as DNA, the CDR3 is TGTGCCAGCAGTTCCCCGGGACGGGGGTCCTACAATGAGCAGTTCTTC.

The chain uses TRBV7-3 and TRBJ2-1, with D maybe TRBD2 (6 bases). This CDR3 spans 15 amino acids. V lost 5 bases, J lost 6 bases, and 17 bases lay in between. Germline V CDR1 and CDR2: SGHTA, FQGTGA. CDR3 DNA sequence: TGTGCCAGCAGCCTCGGACGGAGGGCTGGCAATGAGCAGTTCTTC. Amino acid sequence: CASSLGRRAGNEQFF.

The genes are TRBV7-8 and TRBJ1-5; maybe TRBD1 (5 bases). The germline V and J ends were trimmed by 0 bases and 3 bases, with 12 bases remaining between them. Looked up from germline, CDR1 is SGHVS and CDR2 is FQNEAQ. There are 16 residues in the CDR3. CDR3 in amino acids: CASSLARTRANQPQHF. In nucleotides, the CDR3 is TGTGCCAGCAGCTTAGCGCGAACCAGGGCCAATCAGCCCCAGCATTTT.

The chain recombines TRBV14 with TRBJ1-2; maybe TRBD1 (6 bases). CDR1 and CDR2 from the germline V gene are SGHDN and FVKESK. CDR3 length: 18 residues. Trimming shortened V by 1 base and J by 3 bases, and 21 bases separated the two germline ends. CDR3 sequence reads: CASSQGLGTQGRDYGYTF. DNA for the CDR3: TGTGCCAGCAGCCAAGGACTAGGAACGCAGGGGAGGGACTATGGCTACACCTTC.

The gene calls are TRBV5-1 and TRBJ2-1; tentatively, D is TRBD1 (6 bases). V gave up 4 bases and J gave up 7 bases, with 9 bases separating them. CDR3 length: 12 residues. Looked up from germline, CDR1 is SGHRS and CDR2 is YFSETQ. In nucleotides, the CDR3 is TGCGCCAGCAGCCCCCAGGGGAATGAGCAGTTCTTC. The encoded protein is CASSPQGNEQFF. Complete variable domain (other parts from reference TRBV5-1 and TRBJ2-1): KAGVTQTPRYLIKTRGQQVTLSCSPISGHRSVSWYQQTPGQGLQFLFEYFSETQRNKGNFPGRFSGRQFSNSRSEMNVSTLELGDSALYLCASSPQGNEQFFGPGTRLTVL.

The V and J genes are TRBV28 and TRBJ1-1, with 10 bases fitting TRBD1. Germline V gene lookup returns CDR1 MDHEN and CDR2 SYDVKM. Trimming took 0 bases from V and 3 from J; bases not matched to a gene: 7. CDR3 length: 17 amino acids. The DNA for the CDR3 is TGTGCCAGCAGTTTATGGGGACAGGGGATCGGGGACACTGAAGCTTTCTTT. It yields the protein CASSLWGQGIGDTEAFF.

This chain links TRBV2 with TRBJ2-1; 12 bases fit TRBD2. Trimming took 7 bases from V and 6 from J; bases not matched to a gene: 4. Per germline, CDR1 SNHLY and CDR2 FYNNEI. This CDR3 is 14 amino acids long. The CDR3 bases are TGTGCCAGCAAAACTAGCGGGGGGCGCAATGAGCAGTTCTTC. Translation: CASKTSGGRNEQFF. Combining the CDR3 with reference TRBV2 and TRBJ2-1 gives the whole variable domain EPEVTQTPSHQVTQMGQEVILRCVPISNHLYFYWYRQILGQKVEFLVSFYNNEISEKSEIFDDQFSVERPDGSNFTLKIRSTKLEDSAMYFCASKTSGGRNEQFFGPGTRLTVL.

This clone has only one observation. The J gene is TRBJ2-7, the V gene TRBV5-4, with a possible D match to TRBD1 (7 bases). The CDR3 is 13 residues long. CDR1 SGHNT and CDR2 YYREEE come from the germline V gene (reference sequence). Trimming cost V 1 base and J 3 bases, with 8 bases left between them. The CDR3 sequence is CASSLQGGYEQYF. In nucleotides, the CDR3 is TGTGCCAGCAGCTTGCAGGGGGGCTACGAGCAGTACTTC.

The V gene is TRBV27, the J gene TRBJ2-3; 7 positions agree with TRBD2. CDR3 length: 13 residues. CDR1 is MNHEY, CDR2 SMNVEV, per germline (reference sequence). J gave up 7 bases and V 5 bases, and 6 bases lay outside the gene matches. The CDR3: CASSGGRGHTQYF. In DNA, the CDR3 is TGTGCCAGCAGTGGCGGGAGAGGACATACGCAGTATTTT.

CDR3 in DNA: TGTGCCAGCAGGAGGGACATCGAAAAACTGTTTTTT. It specifies CASRRDIEKLFF. The J gene is TRBJ1-4, the V gene TRBV6-5; perhaps TRBD1 as D (6 bases). Trimming stripped 6 bases from V and 8 bases from J, with 10 bases between. There are 12 residues in the CDR3. Germline CDR1 reads MNHEY; CDR2 reads SVGAGI.

The chain is built from TRBV18 and TRBJ2-5; D may be TRBD1 (6 bases). V lost 3 bases and J 5 bases, leaving 7 bases between the germline ends. CDR1 and CDR2 (germline): KGHSH, LQKENI. The CDR3 runs 12 residues. The CDR3 bases are TGTGCCAGCTCACCGCAGGGGGAGACCCAGTACTTC. Its translation: CASSPQGETQYF.

The chain carries TRBV7-8 and TRBJ1-1; 9 bases are shared with TRBD1. The CDR3 loop spans 13 amino acids. Germline lookup yields CDR1 SGHVS and CDR2 FQNEAQ. Trimming took 3 bases from V and 4 from J; bases not matched to a gene: 0. The CDR3 sequence is CASSLTGGTEAFF. The DNA of the CDR3 is TGTGCCAGCAGCTTGACAGGGGGCACTGAAGCTTTCTTT.

This chain joins TRBV5-1 and TRBJ2-2, with 10 bases aligning to TRBD2. After removal of 3 bases from V and 1 base from J, the junction contained 3 bases not matched to a gene. This CDR3 has 16 amino acids. The V gene's germline CDR1 is SGHRS and CDR2 YFSETQ. CDR3 sequence reads: CASSWASGGNTGELFF. The CDR3 nucleotides are TGCGCCAGCAGCTGGGCTAGCGGGGGGAACACCGGGGAGCTGTTTTTT. The whole variable domain, filled in from reference TRBV5-1 and TRBJ2-2, reads KAGVTQTPRYLIKTRGQQVTLSCSPISGHRSVSWYQQTPGQGLQFLFEYFSETQRNKGNFPGRFSGRQFSNSRSEMNVSTLELGDSALYLCASSWASGGNTGELFFGEGSRLTVL.

V usage is TRBV7-9 and J usage is TRBJ1-2; tentative D call: TRBD1 (6 bases). CDR1 and CDR2 (germline): SEHNR, FQNEAQ (reference sequence). Deletions cut 5 bases from V and 4 bases from J, with 14 bases between. The CDR3 contains 14 residues. CDR3 bases: TGTGCCAGCAGCCCATCAGGGGTCCCCTATGGCTACACCTTC. Its protein product is CASSPSGVPYGYTF.

The chain is built from TRBV7-9 and TRBJ2-5; no definite D call. The CDR3 runs to 17 residues. The germline V gene has CDR1 SEHNR and CDR2 FQNEAQ (reference sequence). The germline V and J ends were trimmed by 5 bases and 5 bases, with 24 bases remaining between them. The CDR3 here is CASSTLIALRGDETQYF. For the CDR3, the DNA is TGTGCCAGCAGCACCTTAATAGCCCTCAGAGGTGACGAGACCCAGTACTTC.

This chain uses TRBV13 with TRBJ2-5; TRBD1 matches at 9 bases. V shed 4 bases and J 1 base; nucleotides not matched to a gene: 4. This CDR3 is 15 amino acids long. CDR1 is PRHDT, CDR2 FYEKMQ, per germline (reference sequence). The CDR3 sequence: CASSSGTGPQETQYF. The CDR3, as DNA: TGTGCCAGCAGCTCCGGGACAGGGCCCCAAGAGACCCAGTACTTC. The full variable domain, completed using reference TRBV13 and TRBJ2-5, is AAGVIQSPRHLIKEKRETATLKCYPIPRHDTVYWYQQGPGQDPQFLISFYEKMQSDKGSIPDRFSAQQFSDYHSELNMSSLELGDSALYFCASSSGTGPQETQYFGPGTRLLVL.

The CDR3 DNA follows: TGTGCCAGCAGTTACTCCGAGGGCCCCTATGGCTACACCTTC. Protein sequence: CASSYSEGPYGYTF. The V and J genes are TRBV6-5 and TRBJ1-2; no reliable D call. CDR1 is MNHEY, CDR2 SVGAGI, per germline. The V gene lost 0 bases and the J gene lost 4 bases, with 9 bases spanning the gap. The CDR3 contains 14 residues.

This chain links TRBV12-5 with TRBJ1-1; no clear D. The germline V and J ends were trimmed by 6 bases and 1 base, with 6 bases remaining between them. The CDR3 totals 12 residues. Germline CDR1 reads LGHNT; CDR2 reads FRNRAP. The CDR3 here is CASGRGNTEAFF. DNA of the CDR3: TGTGCTAGTGGCCGGGGGAACACTGAAGCTTTCTTT.

This chain links TRBV29-1 with TRBJ2-7, with TRBD1 matching 9 bases. There are 13 residues in the CDR3. The V gene's germline CDR1 is SQVTM and CDR2 ANQGSEA. The V segment lost 6 bases and the J segment 4 bases; nucleotides outside the gene matches: 7. CDR3 in amino acids: CSVGTGTTYEQYF. The CDR3 coding sequence is TGCAGCGTCGGGACAGGGACGACGTACGAGCAGTACTTC.

This chain links TRBV27 with TRBJ2-2; 8 bases agree with TRBD1. The trim removed 5 bases at V and 0 bases at J, leaving 2 bases unmatched. Germline V lookup: CDR1 MNHEY, CDR2 SMNVEV (reference sequence). The CDR3 consists of 15 residues. The CDR3 protein is CASSDRGPNTGELFF. CDR3 nucleotide sequence: TGTGCCAGCAGTGACAGGGGTCCGAACACCGGGGAGCTGTTTTTT.

The rearrangement uses TRBV9 and TRBJ2-2; tentative D call: TRBD1 (6 bases). V dropped 4 bases and J dropped 6 bases, with 16 bases sitting between them. The germline V gene has CDR1 SGDLS and CDR2 YYNGEE. This CDR3 contains 15 residues. The CDR3: CASSSRAKGAGELFF. CDR3 nucleotides: TGTGCCAGCAGCTCGCGGGCCAAGGGGGCCGGGGAGCTGTTTTTT.

This chain joins TRBV9 and TRBJ2-1; TRBD2 matches 9 bases. Germline assignment: CDR1 SGDLS and CDR2 YYNGEE. With V trimmed by 4 bases and J by 7 bases, 6 bases remained unmatched. The CDR3 is made up of 14 amino acids. CDR3 residues: CASSRTSASNEQFF. The DNA of the CDR3 is TGTGCCAGCAGCAGGACTAGCGCCTCTAATGAGCAGTTCTTC.

This chain connects TRBV11-2 to TRBJ1-4, with D unresolved. The germline CDR1 and CDR2 sequences are SGHAT and FQNNGV. The CDR3 is 13 amino acids. Trimming took off 3 bases at V and 5 bases at J, with 7 bases between the two ends. The CDR3 region is CASSFEQNEKLFF. The CDR3 DNA reads TGTGCCAGCAGCTTTGAACAGAATGAAAAACTGTTTTTT.

This sequence joins TRBV9 and TRBJ2-2; maybe TRBD1 (5 bases). CDR1 is SGDLS and CDR2 is YYNGEE in the germline V gene. V dropped 0 bases and J dropped 3 bases, with 12 bases sitting between them. This CDR3 is 16 amino acids long. CDR3 sequence: CASSVGVGLDTGELFF. In nucleotides, the CDR3 is TGTGCCAGCAGCGTAGGGGTGGGGCTAGACACCGGGGAGCTGTTTTTT.

This chain joins TRBV19 and TRBJ1-1; D unclear. Per germline, CDR1 LNHDA and CDR2 SQIVND (reference sequence). The V end lost 11 bases, the J end lost 5 bases, and 6 bases lay between the germline ends. The CDR3 is 9 amino acids. The CDR3 sequence is CAGSTEAFF. The DNA for the CDR3 is TGTGCCGGCAGTACTGAAGCTTTCTTT.

The V call is TRBV25-1, the J call TRBJ1-1; D not resolved. Trimming took off 7 bases at V and 10 bases at J, with 13 bases between the two ends. Germline V CDR1 and CDR2: MGHDK, SYGVNS. CDR3 length: 11 residues. CDR3 DNA: TGTGCCAGCATCGAGCGCGGCGCAGCTTTCTTT. Translation gives CASIERGAAFF.

This clone was detected once. The CDR3 sequence: CASSIPGQESNGYTF. The CDR3 coding sequence is TGTGCCAGCAGTATCCCGGGACAGGAGAGTAATGGCTACACCTTC. V gene TRBV27 combines with J gene TRBJ1-2; the match to TRBD1 covers 8 bases. The junction had 11 bases not matched to a gene; V was cut back by 5 bases and J by 6 bases. Germline V gene data show CDR1 as MNHEY and CDR2 as SMNVEV (reference sequence). The CDR3 loop spans 15 amino acids.

CDR3 sequence: CASSPAEAGGLGTQYF. The CDR3 bases are TGTGCCAGCTCACCCGCGGAAGCGGGGGGGCTTGGGACCCAGTACTTC. The chain recombines TRBV18 with TRBJ2-5, with TRBD2 identical over 10 bases. Germline assignment: CDR1 KGHSH and CDR2 LQKENI. The CDR3 has 16 residues. Trimming took 3 bases from V and 7 from J; bases not matched to a gene: 11.

The V and J genes are TRBV18 and TRBJ1-6; 9 bases align to TRBD1. CDR1 KGHSH and CDR2 LQKENI come from the germline V gene. The CDR3 covers 15 residues. Trimming removed 2 bases from V and 9 bases from J; junction bases left unmatched: 5. CDR3 nucleotide sequence: TGTGCCAGCTCACCAGTGGGACAGGGAGTTTCACCCCTCCACTTT. Translating gives CASSPVGQGVSPLHF. The whole variable domain, remainder taken from reference TRBV18 and TRBJ1-6, is NAGVMQNPRHLVRRRGQEARLRCSPMKGHSHVYWYRQLPEEGLKFMVYLQKENIIDESGMPKERFSAEFPKEGPSILRIQQVVRGDSAAYFCASSPVGQGVSPLHFGNGTRLTVT.

The chain employs TRBV7-9 and TRBJ1-2; D is unresolved. Trimming took 1 base from V and 9 from J, leaving 15 bases between them. Germline CDR1 is SEHNR and CDR2 is FQNEAQ (reference sequence). This CDR3 spans 14 amino acids. CDR3 protein: CASSLVGEGNRYTF. CDR3 in DNA: TGTGCCAGCAGCTTAGTGGGAGAAGGGAATCGCTACACCTTC.